Following are 27 T cell receptor beta chains from one sample sequenced in a study of control samples from healthy donors and cancer patients (dated by TCRdb to the early 2020s). The library came from the immunoSEQ multiplex PCR assay. Drawn from immuneACCESS, this table holds only the in-frame rearrangements with V and J called that TCRdb kept. Clones are partly lost; checked studies trace under half to an unresolved V gene and leave the rest unexplained. The sample table records some 130,000 clones; 70% to 90% of these occur just once. The top ten clonotypes cover about 9% of the sample. Sequencing was carried out using blood. The receptors originated from a woman aged 25-40 years in good health.

The gene calls are TRBV28 and TRBJ1-5; TRBD1 matches 9 bases. The germline V gene has CDR1 MDHEN and CDR2 SYDVKM. V trimming: 5 bases; J trimming: 1 base; junction bases outside the gene matches: 18. The CDR3 contains 20 residues. CDR3 sequence (DNA): TGTGCCAGCAGTCTCCGCACCGGGACAGGGAGGGTGGAAAGCAATCAGCCCCAGCATTTT. Protein: CASSLRTGTGRVESNQPQHF.

This clone is medium-sized. The chain combines TRBV6-4 with TRBJ2-1, with 10 bases matching TRBD2. The germline V gene encodes CDR1 MRHNA and CDR2 SNTAGT. The junction had 9 bases not matched to a gene; V was cut back by 4 bases and J by 9 bases. The CDR3 length is 15 residues. CDR3 residues: CASSGTSGEGAEQFF. The CDR3 DNA reads TGTGCCAGCAGTGGTACTAGCGGGGAAGGGGCTGAGCAGTTCTTC.

The rearrangement links TRBV7-9 to TRBJ2-6; D is unresolved. The length of the CDR3 is 15 residues. Trimming removed 5 bases from V and 2 bases from J, with 10 bases in between. The germline V gene encodes CDR1 SEHNR and CDR2 FQNEAQ (reference sequence). CDR3 protein: CASSPPNAGANVLTF. For the CDR3, the DNA is TGTGCCAGCAGCCCGCCCAATGCTGGGGCCAACGTCCTGACTTTC.

Of note for this clone: One end of the junction does not line up with germline, which may come from a read error. Other nucleotide sequences from this sample produce the same CDR3. The V and J genes are TRBV6-5 and TRBJ2-5; 9 bases fit TRBD1. Germline V lookup: CDR1 MNHEY, CDR2 SVGAGI. This CDR3 contains 14 residues. CDR3 nucleotides: TGCGCCAGCAGCCGGGGACAGGGAGGAGAGACCCAGTACTTC. It codes for CASSRGQGGETQYF.

The chain carries TRBV7-3 and TRBJ2-1; TRBD2 agrees at 12 bases. CDR1 and CDR2 from the germline V gene are SGHTA and FQGTGA. V was pared by 4 bases and J by 6 bases, with 10 bases of the junction left unmatched. The CDR3 runs to 17 residues. The DNA of the CDR3 is TGTGCCAGCAGCTCCCTGCTAGCGGGAGGGCTGGGCAATGAGCAGTTCTTC. It encodes CASSSLLAGGLGNEQFF.

The chain combines TRBV5-1 with TRBJ2-7, with 7 bases fitting TRBD2. J lost 7 bases, V lost 10 bases, and 17 bases had no gene match. The CDR3 is 14 residues long. The germline V gene encodes CDR1 SGHRS and CDR2 YFSETQ. CDR3 region: CARGTGGGAGEQYF. CDR3 sequence (DNA): TGCGCCCGCGGGACCGGGGGAGGGGCTGGGGAGCAGTACTTC.

The J gene is TRBJ2-1, the V gene TRBV4-1; 8 bases fit TRBD2. With 0 bases clipped from V and 8 bases from J, the junction kept 15 bases outside the gene matches. The germline V gene encodes CDR1 MGHRA and CDR2 YSYEKL. The CDR3 length is 18 residues. The CDR3 DNA is TGCGCCAGCAGCCAAGATCGGGGGGGACTAGTCCTACCCGATGAGCAGTTCTTC. It encodes CASSQDRGGLVLPDEQFF.

The chain recombines TRBV6-1 with TRBJ1-2; no reliable D call. CDR3 length equals 14 residues. The germline V gene encodes CDR1 MNHNS and CDR2 SASEGT. Trimming shortened V by 2 bases and J by 6 bases, and 13 bases separated the two germline ends. Here the CDR3 reads CASSEWRGSNGYTF. In DNA, the CDR3 is TGTGCCAGCAGTGAATGGCGGGGATCCAATGGCTACACCTTC.

V usage is TRBV19 and J usage is TRBJ1-1, with TRBD1 as a possible D gene (5 bases). The CDR3 sequence is 13 residues long. V shed 5 bases and J shed 6 bases, with 13 bases lying between them. In germline, CDR1 is LNHDA, CDR2 SQIVND (reference sequence). The CDR3 protein is CASSVQQGAEAFF. In DNA form, the CDR3 reads TGTGCCAGTAGTGTCCAACAAGGGGCTGAAGCTTTCTTT.

The chain links TRBV19 to TRBJ1-2; weak D call: TRBD1 (5 bases). Trimming pared 5 bases from V and 6 bases from J, leaving 25 bases between. This CDR3 has 17 residues. CDR1 is LNHDA, CDR2 SQIVND, per germline (reference sequence). CDR3 amino acids: CASSDLGLGRGRNGYTF. The CDR3 coding sequence is TGTGCCAGTAGTGACCTCGGCCTTGGTCGGGGGAGGAATGGCTACACCTTC.

The chain couples TRBV19 to TRBJ1-4; 9 bases line up with TRBD1. Germline V gene sequence: CDR1 LNHDA, CDR2 SQIVND (reference sequence). The V and J ends lost 1 base and 8 bases, in that order; junction bases with no gene match: 2. The CDR3 is 14 residues long. DNA for the CDR3: TGTGCCAGTAGTATAGGGACAGGGGCCGAAAAACTGTTTTTT. Protein: CASSIGTGAEKLFF.

The chain employs TRBV5-6 and TRBJ2-3; a weak D match, TRBD2 (5 bases). This CDR3 spans 17 amino acids. Germline CDR1 is SGHDT and CDR2 is YYEEEE. The ends were cut back, 0 bases at V and 2 bases at J, with 16 bases in the middle. CDR3 DNA sequence: TGTGCCAGCAGCTTGGGGCCTAGCCCTTTTTCCACAGATACGCAGTATTTT. Its translation: CASSLGPSPFSTDTQYF.

V and J are TRBV6-5 and TRBJ1-6; 7 positions agree with TRBD1. There are 15 residues in the CDR3. Losses at the gene ends were 4 bases for V and 7 bases for J; bases not matched to a gene: 7. The germline CDR1 and CDR2 sequences are MNHEY and SVGAGI. CDR3 loop: CASSFEQGLNSPLHF. The CDR3 nucleotides read TGTGCCAGCAGTTTCGAACAGGGGTTGAATTCACCCCTCCACTTT.

Details on this clone: The same CDR3 is also encoded by other DNA sequences in this sample. The chain is built from TRBV29-1 and TRBJ1-2; maybe TRBD1 (5 bases). Germline V gene sequence: CDR1 SQVTM, CDR2 ANQGSEA. The CDR3 is made up of 12 amino acids. Trimming removed 6 bases at V and 2 bases at J, with 10 bases between. The CDR3 here is CSVAGGNYGYTF. The CDR3 DNA sequence: TGCAGCGTCGCGGGGGGAAACTATGGCTACACCTTC.

V and J are TRBV11-2 and TRBJ2-7; 7 bases are shared with TRBD1. CDR1 SGHAT and CDR2 FQNNGV come from the germline V gene. The CDR3 sequence is 18 residues long. The V and J ends lost 0 bases and 0 bases, in that order; junction bases with no gene match: 11. CDR3 sequence (DNA): TGTGCCAGCAGCTTAGATCTGATCCTCCGACAGGGCTCCTACGAGCAGTACTTC. Its protein is CASSLDLILRQGSYEQYF. Full variable domain (missing parts from reference TRBV11-2 and TRBJ2-7): EAGVAQSPRYKIIEKRQSVAFWCNPISGHATLYWYQQILGQGPKLLIQFQNNGVVDDSQLPKDRFSAERLKGVDSTLKIQPAKLEDSAVYLCASSLDLILRQGSYEQYFGPGTRLTVT.

V and J are TRBV28 and TRBJ2-7; 13 nucleotides line up with TRBD2. V lost 3 bases, J lost 11 bases, and 7 bases stayed unmatched. Germline CDR1 and CDR2: MDHEN and SYDVKM. The CDR3 runs 14 residues. CDR3 in amino acids: CASSLGLAGTPEYF. CDR3 sequence (DNA): TGTGCCAGCAGTTTGGGACTAGCGGGGACCCCAGAGTACTTC.

The chain is built from TRBV9 and TRBJ2-1, with D unclear. The CDR3 is 14 amino acids. Germline-derived CDR1 and CDR2 are SGDLS and YYNGEE. V lost 4 bases and J 0 bases, leaving 8 bases between the germline ends. CDR3 sequence reads: CASSPVDSYNEQFF. The CDR3 bases are TGTGCCAGCAGCCCAGTTGACTCCTACAATGAGCAGTTCTTC.

In DNA form, the CDR3 reads TGCGCCAGCAGTGAATGGGACCAGCAGTACAATGAGCAGTTCTTC. Its protein is CASSEWDQQYNEQFF. The J gene is TRBJ2-1, the V gene TRBV10-2; the D call may be TRBD1 or TRBD2 (5 bases each). The V gene's germline CDR1 is WSHSY and CDR2 SAAADI. Trimming left V 3 bases short and J 4 bases short, with 13 bases between. The CDR3 consists of 15 residues.

V and J are TRBV7-9 and TRBJ1-3; D is uncertain. CDR1 and CDR2 (germline): SEHNR, FQNEAQ (reference sequence). V dropped 6 bases and J dropped 0 bases, with 9 bases sitting between them. This CDR3 has 14 amino acids. In DNA form, the CDR3 reads TGTGCCAGCAGGCTGCCGGGCTCTGGAAACACCATATATTTT. Its translation: CASRLPGSGNTIYF. The full variable domain, completed using reference TRBV7-9 and TRBJ1-3, is DTGVSQNPRHKITKRGQNVTFRCDPISEHNRLYWYRQTLGQGPEFLTYFQNEAQLEKSRLLSDRFSAERPKGSFSTLEIQRTEQGDSAMYLCASRLPGSGNTIYFGEGSWLTVV.

The rearrangement links TRBV5-4 to TRBJ1-4; D is unresolved. V was cut by 0 bases and J by 8 bases, with 8 bases left in between. The CDR3 is made up of 13 amino acids. The germline V gene has CDR1 SGHNT and CDR2 YYREEE (reference sequence). CDR3 region: CASSLDFEEKLFF. The CDR3 nucleotides are TGTGCCAGCAGCTTGGACTTTGAGGAAAAACTGTTTTTT.

The chain joins TRBV6-5 to TRBJ1-2; TRBD1 is a possible D gene (5 bases). V was trimmed by 6 bases and J by 8 bases, leaving 10 bases between them. Per the germline V gene, CDR1 is MNHEY and CDR2 is SVGAGI. The CDR3 loop spans 11 amino acids. CDR3 nucleotide sequence: TGTGCCAGCAGCCCCGGGGGGGGCTACACCTTC. It encodes CASSPGGGYTF.

This clone appeared once. The rearrangement links TRBV6-4 to TRBJ1-6; TRBD1 matches at 8 bases. This CDR3 is built from 13 residues. From germline, CDR1 is MRHNA and CDR2 SNTAGT. Unmatched junction bases numbered 3, after V lost 9 bases and J lost 5 bases. The CDR3 DNA is TGTGCCAGTTCGACAGGGGATAATTCACCCCTCCACTTT. As protein: CASSTGDNSPLHF.

The chain links TRBV19 to TRBJ2-3; D not certain. V lost 8 bases and J lost 6, with 12 bases in between. The CDR3 covers 12 residues. Germline-derived CDR1 and CDR2 are LNHDA and SQIVND (reference sequence). The CDR3: CASANLGDTQYF. CDR3 DNA: TGTGCCAGTGCCAACCTTGGTGATACGCAGTATTTT.

The rearrangement joins TRBV6-5 to TRBJ2-7, with 13 bases identical to TRBD2. V gave up 2 bases and J gave up 0 bases; unmatched junction bases: 1. The germline V gene encodes CDR1 MNHEY and CDR2 SVGAGI. The CDR3 contains 16 residues. CDR3 DNA sequence: TGTGCCAGCAGTTACGGGACTAGCGGGAACTCCTACGAGCAGTACTTC. This gives the protein CASSYGTSGNSYEQYF.

The rearrangement links TRBV18 to TRBJ1-6; no reliable D call. Germline CDR1 is KGHSH and CDR2 is LQKENI. With 3 bases removed from V and 6 bases from J, the gap between germline ends came to 9 bases. This CDR3 is 14 amino acids long. The CDR3 sequence: CASSPFGSNSPLHF. CDR3 DNA sequence: TGTGCCAGCTCACCTTTCGGTAGTAATTCACCCCTCCACTTT.

The gene calls are TRBV20-1 and TRBJ2-1; D possibly corresponds to TRBD1 (5 bases). Deletions cut 3 bases from V and 1 base from J, with 25 bases between. The germline V gene has CDR1 DFQATT and CDR2 SNEGSKA (reference sequence). The CDR3 length is 19 residues. The CDR3 here is CSASKPRRGSPTSYNEQFF. For the CDR3, the DNA is TGCAGTGCTAGTAAACCTAGAAGGGGCTCCCCTACGTCCTACAATGAGCAGTTCTTC.

The genes are TRBV5-1 and TRBJ2-3; TRBD1 aligns across 9 bases. Looked up from germline, CDR1 is SGHRS and CDR2 is YFSETQ. The CDR3 has 13 residues. V was clipped by 9 bases and J by 5 bases; unmatched bases: 7. The CDR3 DNA follows: TGCGCCACCGCGGACAGGGGTGGAGATACGCAGTATTTT. It encodes CATADRGGDTQYF. Together with reference TRBV5-1 and TRBJ2-3, the CDR3 gives the full variable domain: KAGVTQTPRYLIKTRGQQVTLSCSPISGHRSVSWYQQTPGQGLQFLFEYFSETQRNKGNFPGRFSGRQFSNSRSEMNVSTLELGDSALYLCATADRGGDTQYFGPGTRLTVL.